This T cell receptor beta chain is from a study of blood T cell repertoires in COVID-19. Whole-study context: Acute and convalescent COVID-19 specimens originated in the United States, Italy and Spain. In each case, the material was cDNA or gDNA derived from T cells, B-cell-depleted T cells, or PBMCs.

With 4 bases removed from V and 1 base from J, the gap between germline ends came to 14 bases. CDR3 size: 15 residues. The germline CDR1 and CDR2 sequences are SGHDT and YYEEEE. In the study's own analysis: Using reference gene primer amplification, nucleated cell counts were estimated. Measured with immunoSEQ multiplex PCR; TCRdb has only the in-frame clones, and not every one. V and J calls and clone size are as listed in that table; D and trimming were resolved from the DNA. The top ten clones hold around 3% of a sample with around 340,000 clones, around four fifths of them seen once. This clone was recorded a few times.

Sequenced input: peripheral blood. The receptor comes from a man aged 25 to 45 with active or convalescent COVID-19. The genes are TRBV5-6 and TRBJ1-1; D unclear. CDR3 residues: CASSPLGGSNTEAFF. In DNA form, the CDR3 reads TGTGCCAGCAGCCCGCTCGGAGGTTCGAACACTGAAGCTTTCTTT.